Below, 11 T cell receptor beta chains from the same sample are listed, as sequenced in a study of TIL therapy for anti-PD-1-resistant metastatic lung cancer. The libraries were made with immunoSEQ v3. Sequencing was performed with immunoSEQ multiplex PCR; in TCRdb, only in-frame clones are kept and a portion is missing. The table has under 20,000 clones, 60% to 80% seen once; the top ten hold roughly 6.8%. Time point specified: pre-treatment sample, taken before nivolumab and TIL therapy. The source material was blood, sampled at baseline. Source of these receptors: a person aged 25 to 85 with non-small cell lung cancer.

This chain links TRBV10-1 with TRBJ2-1; the match to TRBD2 covers 10 bases. Trimming at V came to 4 bases and at J to 7 bases, leaving 10 bases not matched to a gene. Germline-derived CDR1 and CDR2 are WNHNN and SYGVQD (reference sequence). The CDR3 runs 16 residues. CDR3 sequence: CASSVSSGRAINEQFF. CDR3 nucleotide sequence: TGCGCCAGCAGTGTCTCAAGCGGGAGGGCCATAAATGAGCAGTTCTTC.

The genes are TRBV27 and TRBJ2-4; 11 bases fit TRBD2. This CDR3 contains 19 residues. Trimming removed 2 bases from V and 1 base from J; junction bases left unmatched: 10. Germline CDR1 is MNHEY and CDR2 is SMNVEV (reference sequence). CDR3 residues: CASSLGWTSGRAAKNIQYF. In nucleotides, the CDR3 is TGTGCCAGCAGTTTAGGGTGGACTAGCGGGCGGGCGGCCAAAAACATTCAGTACTTC.

The chain links TRBV7-3 to TRBJ2-1, with 10 nucleotides matching TRBD1. CDR3 length: 14 amino acids. Per the germline V gene, CDR1 is SGHTA and CDR2 is FQGTGA. The trim removed 5 bases at V and 6 bases at J, leaving 4 bases unmatched. Here the CDR3 DNA reads TGTGCCAGCAGCCTCTGGACAGGGGGCAATGAGCAGTTCTTC. It translates to CASSLWTGGNEQFF. Supplemented by reference TRBV7-3 and TRBJ2-1, the full variable domain reads GAGVSQTPSNKVTEKGKYVELRCDPISGHTALYWYRQSLGQGPEFLIYFQGTGAADDSGLPNDRFFAVRPEGSVSTLKIQRTERGDSAVYLCASSLWTGGNEQFFGPGTRLTVL.

The V call is TRBV6-6, the J call TRBJ1-1; the D gene is possibly TRBD1 (6 bases). Germline V gene data show CDR1 as MNHNY and CDR2 as SVGAGI (reference sequence). The CDR3 is 11 residues long. V lost 6 bases, J lost 8 bases, and 10 bases lay in between. CDR3 in DNA: TGTGCCAGCAGCCCAGACAGGGAAGCTTTCTTT. It yields the protein CASSPDREAFF.

The chain has TRBV2 and TRBJ2-5; D is possibly TRBD1 or TRBD2 (6 bases each). The V gene's germline CDR1 is SNHLY and CDR2 FYNNEI. This CDR3 is built from 12 residues. Trimming removed 5 bases from V and 5 bases from J, with 9 bases in between. Written as DNA, the CDR3 is TGTGCCAGCAGTCGGAGGGGGGAGACCCAGTACTTC. Its protein is CASSRRGETQYF.

The J gene is TRBJ2-7, the V gene TRBV6-2 or TRBV6-3; TRBD2 matches 10 bases. CDR3 length equals 16 residues. The junction had 4 bases not matched to a gene; V was cut back by 0 bases and J by 2 bases. CDR1 is MNHEY and CDR2 is SVGEGT in the germline V gene. CDR3 nucleotide sequence: TGTGCCAGCAGTTACTCCGCTAGCGGGAGCGCCTACGAGCAGTACTTC. It yields the protein CASSYSASGSAYEQYF.

The rearrangement uses TRBV7-2 and TRBJ2-4; possible D gene TRBD1, 5 bases. Looked up from germline, CDR1 is SGHTA and CDR2 is FQGNSA. The CDR3 loop spans 14 amino acids. Trimming left V 5 bases short and J 7 bases short, with 15 bases between. CDR3 sequence (DNA): TGTGCCAGCAGCACCGACGGCTACAGGAACATTCAGTACTTC. This sequence encodes CASSTDGYRNIQYF.

The chain links TRBV19 to TRBJ1-1, with 9 bases that match TRBD1. The germline V gene has CDR1 LNHDA and CDR2 SQIVND (reference sequence). The CDR3 consists of 15 residues. J was trimmed by 2 bases and V by 5 bases; bases with no gene match: 6. CDR3 coding DNA: TGTGCCAGTAGTGCTCATACAGGGGGCAACACTGAAGCTTTCTTT. Translating it yields CASSAHTGGNTEAFF.

In this sample, this clone turned up once. J is TRBJ1-1 and V is TRBV6-2 or TRBV6-3, with 10 bases lining up with TRBD1. The V segment lost 5 bases and the J segment 0 bases; nucleotides outside the gene matches: 15. The CDR3 is made up of 19 amino acids. Germline V lookup: CDR1 MNHEY, CDR2 SVGEGT. The DNA of the CDR3 is TGTGCCAGCAGTCCCGGGACAGGGGACCGATTTTACATGAACACTGAAGCTTTCTTT. Protein sequence: CASSPGTGDRFYMNTEAFF.

The CDR3 DNA reads as TGTGCCAGCAGTTTATCGGCAGGGGCCCCCTACTACGAGCAGTACTTC. Translating gives CASSLSAGAPYYEQYF. The chain recombines TRBV27 with TRBJ2-7; TRBD1 is a possible D gene (6 bases). The V gene's germline CDR1 is MNHEY and CDR2 SMNVEV (reference sequence). The CDR3 length is 16 residues. The V gene lost 0 bases and the J gene lost 3 bases, with 15 bases spanning the gap.

In its sample, this clone was seen a few times. The chain recombines TRBV6-2 or TRBV6-3 with TRBJ2-7, with 11 bases aligning to TRBD2. Germline CDR1 and CDR2: MNHEY and SVGEGT. The V segment lost 5 bases and the J segment 3 bases; nucleotides outside the gene matches: 9. The CDR3 totals 16 residues. The CDR3 here is CASSHLLGLAVYEQYF. Written as DNA, the CDR3 is TGTGCCAGCAGTCACCTTCTGGGACTAGCGGTCTACGAGCAGTACTTC.